Reported below is one T cell receptor beta chain. Its antigen is not known. This specimen belongs to a study of PD-1 blockade in classical Hodgkin lymphoma. Brentuximab vedotin exposure varied, and every patient relapsed after autologous stem cell transplantation. Germline CDR1 and CDR2: SEHNR and FQNEAQ (reference sequence). Trimming removed 3 bases at V and 1 base at J, with 10 bases between. This CDR3 is 15 amino acids long. Study findings and constraints: Repertoires differed for reasons still undefined, possibly disease activity or prior therapy. Complete responders showed a baseline diversity that resembled the diversity of newly diagnosed patients. Lower baseline TCR diversity was reported for newly diagnosed patients than for healthy donors.

TCRdb's table, derived via immunoSEQ multiplex PCR, lists solely in-frame clones and lacks some. The repertoire includes about 9,600 clones, approximately 90% of them detected once, and roughly an eighth sits in the top ten. The clonotype originates from a human donor with classical Hodgkin lymphoma. This specimen consisted of peripheral blood mononuclear cells (PBMCs), obtained at baseline. The chain joins TRBV7-9 to TRBJ2-1, with D perhaps TRBD2 (6 bases). CDR3 sequence: CASSLRGTSYNEQFF. CDR3 DNA: TGTGCCAGCAGCTTGCGCGGGACTTCCTACAATGAGCAGTTCTTC.